This T cell receptor beta chain is drawn from a study of T cell repertoires in cytomegalovirus infection. On this clonotype: As yet, its antigen is unknown.

Using its own MiXCR run on the reads, TCRdb lists one record per CDR3 protein. The table records under 350,000 distinct CDR3 sequences, roughly a fifth of them present only once. The ends lost 0 bases at V and 0 bases at J; junction bases unmatched: 1. CDR1 and CDR2 (germline): SEHNR, FQNEAQ (reference sequence). The CDR3 contains 15 residues. This TCR was recovered from a human donor in good health (CMV status not recorded). Some clones in this sample may be carry-over from other donors' samples. The sequenced sample was cultured PBMCs, obtained from culture after CMV antigen stimulation. The chain links TRBV7-9 to TRBJ2-7; 8 bases match TRBD2. The CDR3 spells CASSLATSASYEQYF. Here the CDR3 DNA reads TGTGCCAGCAGCTTAGCGACTAGCGCCTCCTACGAGCAGTACTTC.